The rows below give T cell receptor beta chains drawn from one sample of a study of blood T cells in healthy people across ages. Each CDR3 protein is one row after TCRdb ran MiXCR on the 5' RACE reads. The sample carries approximately 800,000 distinct CDR3 sequences, about three fifths recorded once. The sequencing sample was made of blood. The receptor set was obtained from a man aged 25 to 40 in good health. The conserved cysteine and the conserved F or W are not part of the CDR3 here.

V: TRBV20-1; J: TRBJ2-1; CDR3: SASITTGYNEQF
V: TRBV7-2; J: TRBJ2-7; CDR3: ASSLGRSGVEEQY
V: TRBV25-1; J: TRBJ1-1; CDR3: ASRASGGTEAF
V: TRBV7-8; J: NA; CDR3: ASTTLRGDEQY
V: TRBV11-2; J: TRBJ2-3; CDR3: ASSLDYRDTQY
V: TRBV20-1; J: TRBJ1-1; CDR3: SALLGGDTEAF
V: TRBV4-3; J: TRBJ1-2; CDR3: ASSPRTGIDYGYT
V: TRBV11-1; J: TRBJ1-1; CDR3: ASSLVEFGTEAF
V: TRBV2; J: TRBJ1-2; CDR3: ASSYRESDYGYT
V: TRBV6-5; J: TRBJ1-6; CDR3: ASSYSGGELNSPLH
V: TRBV28; J: TRBJ1-1; CDR3: ASSSLTGGTAEAF
V: TRBV13; J: TRBJ2-1; CDR3: ASSPSPGGKNEQF
V: TRBV4-2; J: TRBJ2-1; CDR3: ASSQDPSGSFREQF
V: TRBV7-2; J: TRBJ1-1; CDR3: ASSHAGGIEAF
V: TRBV29-1; J: TRBJ2-3; CDR3: SGASTDTQY
V: TRBV9; J: TRBJ2-1; CDR3: ASSGSGGPNEQF
V: TRBV9; J: TRBJ2-1; CDR3: ASSVVVGGVPEQF
V: TRBV6-5; J: TRBJ1-1; CDR3: AGSSGNTEAF
V: TRBV6-6; J: TRBJ2-5; CDR3: ASSYRREAQY
V: TRBV29-1; J: TRBJ2-7; CDR3: SVEDARQYEQY
V: TRBV2; J: TRBJ1-6; CDR3: ASRTGHNSPLH
V: TRBV4-2; J: TRBJ1-2; CDR3: ASSQVGTGTGDGYT
V: TRBV28; J: TRBJ1-5; CDR3: ASRDRGRISNQPQH
V: TRBV12-3/TRBV12-4; J: TRBJ1-5; CDR3: ASSRTHLGQPQH
V: TRBV29-1; J: TRBJ2-1; CDR3: SAPLAGSYNEQF
V: TRBV5-8; J: TRBJ1-5; CDR3: ASSSGPSFIAGKQPQH
V: TRBV7-2; J: TRBJ1-1; CDR3: ASSPDPGSTEAF
V: TRBV19; J: NA; CDR3: ASAPGLAGYEQY